The clone carrying this TCR beta chain showed up just a few times. Antigen unknown. Trimming removed 5 bases from V and 0 bases from J, with 12 bases in between. Germline values: CDR1 SGDLS, CDR2 YYNGEE. This CDR3 contains 15 residues. The sample belongs to a study of T-cell memory formation after mild COVID-19. Study-wide results and limits: Memory sampled before infection contained some responding clones, suggesting cross-reactive memory joined.

From the 5' RACE reads, TCRdb called clonotypes with MiXCR, one entry per CDR3 protein. Of 250,000 to 350,000 distinct CDR3 sequences in the sample, roughly 16% were seen once. The TCR comes from a man aged 18 to 30 who had mild COVID-19 (a few samples of this study predate the infection). Cell type and time point are not known. This sequence joins TRBV9 and TRBJ2-1; no definite D call. The material sequenced was PBMCs or a T cell subset sorted from them (not recorded which). For the CDR3, the DNA is TGTGCCAGCAGTCCAGCCCCGAGCTCCTACAATGAGCAGTTCTTC. It encodes CASSPAPSSYNEQFF. The complete variable domain, with remaining parts taken from reference TRBV9 and TRBJ2-1, reads DSGVTQTPKHLITATGQRVTLRCSPRSGDLSVYWYQQSLDQGLQFLIQYYNGEERAKGNILERFSAQQFPDLHSELNLSSLELGDSALYFCASSPAPSSYNEQFFGPGTRLTVL.